Listed below are T cell receptor beta chains from one sample, sequenced in a study of T cell clusters in autoimmune cytopenias. TCRdb re-called the multiplex PCR reads, yielding one record per CDR3 amino acid sequence without DNA. This sample contains about 6,800 distinct CDR3 sequences. Material: peripheral blood. These receptors were collected from a human donor with an autoimmune cytopenia or autoimmune hepatitis (not recorded which). The CDR3 runs from the conserved cysteine through the conserved F or W. Clone size is not always given. Where it is, it says once, few, many or a class for expanded clones.

>TRBJ2-7|.|TRBV5-1
CASSPPTESLYEQYF
>TRBJ1-5|medium-sized|TRBV6-1
CASRPTANSNQPQHF
>TRBJ1-5|medium-sized|TRBV15
CATRPGLDSNQPQHF
>TRBJ1-5|.|TRBV12-3/TRBV12-4
CASSLVGDGFQPQHF
>TRBJ2-5|.|TRBV18
CASSPLAGETQYF
>TRBJ2-1|.|TRBV27
CASSLTAGGPYNEQFF
>TRBJ2-3|medium-sized|TRBV29-1
CSGGGRSGRTDTQYF
>TRBJ1-6|medium-sized|TRBV27
CASSSAPGRNSPLHF
>TRBJ1-1|.|TRBV6-4
CASSVRLNTEAFF
>TRBJ2-1|.|TRBV7-3
CASSSGLRGGYNEQFF
>TRBJ1-2|.|TRBV12-3/TRBV12-4
CASSHRGSNYGYTF
>TRBJ2-5|.|TRBV10-3
CASTLGTVQETQYF
>TRBJ2-2|.|TRBV20-1
CSAGFPGEGGELFF
>TRBJ1-1|medium-sized|TRBV15
CATSRLRVGTEAFF
>TRBJ2-7|.|TRBV7-9
CASSLDPPERESDEQYF
>TRBJ1-2|.|TRBV5-4
CASSLDPRVNYGYTF
>TRBJ1-2|.|TRBV7-9
CASSVGYGYTF
>TRBJ1-5|.|TRBV19
CASARVNQPQHF
>TRBJ1-5|.|TRBV19
CASSIGANQPQHF
>TRBJ1-6|.|TRBV6-5
CASSYSLGRDNSPLHF
>TRBJ1-1|medium-sized|TRBV19
CASSIGWNTEAFF
>TRBJ1-2|.|TRBV10-3
CAISVTLGQGGHYGYTF
>TRBJ1-1|.|TRBV6-6
CASSYSTDSYTEAFF
>TRBJ2-3|.|TRBV2
CASSETPGPDTQYF
>TRBJ2-2|.|TRBV7-9
CANGGPALDTGELFF